The 15 T cell receptor beta chains presented below share a single source sample, sequenced in a study of T cells in Graves' hyperthyroidism and ophthalmopathy. It was RNA transcripts that yielded the amplified TCR beta CDR3 regions. During a first-round RT-PCR of the TCR CDR3, the HTBI primer set was used. TCRdb re-called the multiplex PCR reads through MiXCR, storing one row per CDR3 protein. The sample records approximately 600,000 distinct CDR3 sequences, around 13% being singletons. The sequencing sample was made of blood. The source is a woman in her twenties or thirties with Graves' hyperthyroidism that later progressed to Graves' ophthalmopathy.

V usage is TRBV7-9 and J usage is TRBJ2-5; D may be TRBD2 (6 bases). The CDR3 has 15 residues. The V gene lost 2 bases and the J gene lost 5 bases, with 15 bases spanning the gap. Germline CDR1 SEHNR, CDR2 FQNEAQ (reference sequence). The CDR3 region has the DNA TGTGCCAGCAGCTTAATGGCAGGTGGGAGGGAGACCCAGTACTTC. This gives the protein CASSLMAGGRETQYF.

Details on this clonotype: The limits of the CDR3 on the DNA are not certain, so only TCRdb's listed CDR3 is given. The chain has TRBV12-3 or TRBV12-4 and TRBJ1-6; the D call TRBD1 from the table was never checked on the DNA. The CDR3 is made up of 24 amino acids, end residues included. CDR3 in amino acids: CASSFGQGLNEQFFGPGTNSPLHF.

The CDR3 sequence: CSVEYYGRPYEQYF. CDR3 sequence (DNA): TGCAGCGTTGAATATTATGGCAGACCCTACGAGCAGTACTTC. V gene TRBV29-1 combines with J gene TRBJ2-7; D not certain. The length of the CDR3 is 14 residues. From germline, CDR1 is SQVTM and CDR2 ANQGSEA. V was cut by 2 bases and J by 2 bases, with 13 bases left in between.

This clonotype was counted many times. The chain is built from TRBV5-5 and TRBJ1-1; D gene ambiguous. CDR1 SGHKS and CDR2 YYEKEE come from the germline V gene (reference sequence). V gave up 4 bases and J gave up 4 bases, with 8 bases separating them. The CDR3 totals 12 residues. The CDR3 DNA sequence: TGTGCCAGCAGCGAAGACGGCACTGAAGCTTTCTTT. Protein product: CASSEDGTEAFF.

This clonotype was seen ten or more times. CDR3 coding DNA: TGTGCCTCGCCTTCCGGGGACAGAAACTTCTATGGCTACACCTTC. Amino acids: CASPSGDRNFYGYTF. The chain couples TRBV30 to TRBJ1-2; 7 positions match TRBD1. V dropped 7 bases and J dropped 4; count of bases not matched to a gene: 15. CDR3 length equals 15 residues. Looked up from germline, CDR1 is GTSNPN and CDR2 is SVGIG (reference sequence).

This clonotype has ten or more counts. The rearrangement links TRBV7-3 to TRBJ2-1, with D possibly called TRBD1 or TRBD2 (6 bases each). Trimming shortened V by 4 bases and J by 7 bases, and 11 bases separated the two germline ends. The CDR3 sequence is 13 residues long. CDR1 and CDR2 (germline): SGHTA, FQGTGA. CDR3 in DNA: TGTGCCAGCAGCTCCCCGGGGGCAAATGAGCAGTTCTTC. Protein product: CASSSPGANEQFF.

This clonotype has a count of ten or more. The rearrangement links TRBV5-1 to TRBJ2-2, with 9 bases that match TRBD2. Germline V gene lookup returns CDR1 SGHRS and CDR2 YFSETQ. The CDR3 extends over 17 amino acids. The V segment lost 2 bases and the J segment 3 bases; nucleotides outside the gene matches: 8. This CDR3 reads CASSLYPSGDYTGELFF. CDR3 coding DNA: TGCGCCAGCAGCTTATATCCTAGCGGGGACTACACCGGGGAGCTGTTTTTT.

This clonotype was seen repeatedly, ten times or more. This chain joins TRBV12-3 or TRBV12-4 and TRBJ2-2, with D uncertain. V lost 5 bases, J lost 2 bases, and 9 bases lay in between. The CDR3 runs to 14 residues. The CDR3 region is CASSRPGNTGELFF. The CDR3 region has the DNA TGTGCCAGCAGTCGCCCCGGAAACACCGGGGAGCTGTTTTTT.

This clonotype showed up many times. The chain links TRBV7-8 to TRBJ1-3; D ambiguous. V lost 3 bases, J lost 4 bases, and 13 bases lay in between. The CDR3 runs 15 residues. Germline V gives CDR1 SGHVS, CDR2 FQNEAQ. The CDR3 spells CASSFNINRGNTIYF. DNA of the CDR3: TGTGCCAGCAGCTTTAATATAAATAGGGGAAACACCATATATTTT.

This clonotype has ten or more counts. This rearrangement joins TRBV28 to TRBJ1-1; 7 nucleotides line up with TRBD1. V gave up 6 bases and J gave up 1 base; unmatched junction bases: 8. This CDR3 comprises 15 residues. The V gene's germline CDR1 is MDHEN and CDR2 SYDVKM. The CDR3 region has the DNA TGTGCCAGCAGACTATCGACAGGGCGGAACACTGAAGCTTTCTTT. It yields the protein CASRLSTGRNTEAFF.

This clonotype was recorded a few times. This may arise from a read error, as a much more abundant clone is one base away. The chain joins TRBV30 to TRBJ2-7; D may be TRBD1 or TRBD2 (7 bases each). Trimming left V 4 bases short and J 6 bases short, with 19 bases between. Looked up from germline, CDR1 is GTSNPN and CDR2 is SVGIG (reference sequence). This CDR3 region has 14 residues. DNA of the CDR3: TGTGCCTGGACCCCATCTGGGGAGGGGGCCGAGCAGTACTTC. Amino acid sequence: CAWTPSGEGAEQYF. The variable domain in full, completed from reference TRBV30 and TRBJ2-7, reads SQTIHQWPATLVQPVGSPLSLECTVEGTSNPNLYWYRQAAGRGLQLLFYSVGIGQISSEVPQNLSASRPQDRQFILSSKKLLLSDSGFYLCAWTPSGEGAEQYFGPGTRLTVT.

This rearrangement joins TRBV20-1 to TRBJ1-2; no clear D gene. In germline, CDR1 is DFQATT, CDR2 SNEGSKA (reference sequence). The CDR3 runs to 14 residues. V shed 2 bases and J shed 3 bases, with 13 bases lying between them. The CDR3: CSARLPEGDYGYTF. In nucleotides, the CDR3 is TGCAGTGCTAGACTTCCAGAGGGTGACTATGGCTACACCTTC.

This clonotype appeared many times. The chain uses TRBV20-1 and TRBJ2-3; 10 nucleotides align to TRBD2. Germline lookup yields CDR1 DFQATT and CDR2 SNEGSKA (reference sequence). J lost 5 bases, V lost 4 bases, and 6 bases had no gene match. The CDR3 has 14 residues. The CDR3 is CSAKAGGPGDTQYF. CDR3 in DNA: TGCAGTGCTAAAGCGGGAGGGCCTGGAGATACGCAGTATTTT.

The CDR3 sequence: CASSRWTAGSYEQYF. In nucleotides, the CDR3 is TGTGCCAGCTCACGCTGGACAGCGGGCAGCTACGAGCAGTACTTC. The rearrangement joins TRBV18 to TRBJ2-7; D may be TRBD1 or TRBD2 (6 bases each). Germline V gives CDR1 KGHSH, CDR2 LQKENI. CDR3 size: 15 residues. V lost 4 bases and J lost 3, with 16 bases in between.

This clonotype has ten or more counts. This sequence joins TRBV6-1 and TRBJ2-7; 11 nucleotides match TRBD1. Trimming cost V 8 bases and J 4 bases; bases outside gene matches: 4. CDR3 size: 13 residues. CDR1 MNHNS and CDR2 SASEGT come from the germline V gene. The CDR3 loop reads CASGQGAAYEQYF. CDR3 sequence (DNA): TGTGCCAGCGGACAGGGGGCGGCATACGAGCAGTACTTC.